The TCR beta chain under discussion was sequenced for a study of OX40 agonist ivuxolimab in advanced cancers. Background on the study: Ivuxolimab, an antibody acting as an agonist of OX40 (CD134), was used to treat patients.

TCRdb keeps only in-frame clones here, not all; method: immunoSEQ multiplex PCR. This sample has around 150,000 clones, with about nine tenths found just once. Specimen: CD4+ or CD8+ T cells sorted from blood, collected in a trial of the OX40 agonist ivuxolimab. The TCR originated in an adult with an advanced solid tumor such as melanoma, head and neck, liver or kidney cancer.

The CDR3 loop reads CASSRDRANGYTF. CDR3 sequence (DNA): TGTGCCAGCAGTCGGGACAGGGCTAATGGCTACACCTTC. V is TRBV28 and J is TRBJ1-2; TRBD1 agrees at 9 bases. CDR3 size: 13 residues. V dropped 5 bases and J dropped 6; count of bases not matched to a gene: 4. The V gene's germline CDR1 is MDHEN and CDR2 SYDVKM.